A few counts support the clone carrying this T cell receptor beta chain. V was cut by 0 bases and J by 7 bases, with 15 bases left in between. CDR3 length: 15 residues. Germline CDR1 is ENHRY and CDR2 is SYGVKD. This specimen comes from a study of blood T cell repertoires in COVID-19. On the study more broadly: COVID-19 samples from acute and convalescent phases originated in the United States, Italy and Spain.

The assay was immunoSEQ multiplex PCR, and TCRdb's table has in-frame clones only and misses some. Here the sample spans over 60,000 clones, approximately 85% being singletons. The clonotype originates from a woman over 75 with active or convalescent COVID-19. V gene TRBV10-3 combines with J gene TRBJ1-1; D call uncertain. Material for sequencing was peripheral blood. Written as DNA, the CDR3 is TGTGCCATCAGTGAGTCGGCAGGTCGGCGATATGAAGCTTTCTTT. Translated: CAISESAGRRYEAFF.